This TCR beta chain originates from a study of cytotoxic CD8 clonotypes in ibrutinib-treated CLL (dated by TCRdb to about 2021). Turning to the overall study: In this cohort, approximately 15 patients were treatment-naive and ten to eleven were relapsed/refractory, while about 17 had unmutated IGHV. Response samples were obtained after a median of around 11 months of treatment, with a range of roughly 6 to 40 months. On average, each sample had about 260,000 productive templates and around 100,000 productive rearrangements. Responses were partial in approximately 24 patients and complete in 2; after median 68 months follow-up, some 15 stayed in remission and roughly twelve progressed. Cryopreserved peripheral blood mononuclear cells were collected before treatment, at response, and at either disease progression or sustained remission. Every remission and progressive disease sample was obtained while ibrutinib was still being received by the patients. Longitudinal samples were available for about 30% of the 86 trial participants.

The germline V gene encodes CDR1 SGHNT and CDR2 YYREEE (reference sequence). V is trimmed back by 0 bases and J by 5 bases, and the junction contains 7 bases that no gene match accounts for. The CDR3, from cysteine to phenylalanine, totals 16 residues. Only the CDR3 part of the read is kept: 48 bases, read in frame from the first base. A MiSeq instrument was used for deep resolution sequencing, which targeted depths ranging from 1 in 1 million up to 1 in 200,000 T cells, with coverage averaging 10x for each clonotype. TCR beta libraries were generated with the immunoSEQ hsTCRB Kit. In the source study's methods: Data were analyzed with ImmunoSEQ Data Assistant and ImmunoSEQ Analyzer, with V, D and J genes assigned per IMGT definitions. Clonality, which ranges from 0 to 1, was calculated by subtracting the normalized Shannon entropy of productive rearrangement frequencies from one. Public clonotype analysis was restricted to overrepresented clonotypes comprising at least 0.05% of each patient's repertoire. Repertoires from 10 to 15 age-matched healthy donors in immuneACCESS were used as clonality controls. In TCRdb, the immuneACCESS table is reduced to in-frame sequences with V and J assigned. These tables do not hold every clone; where another copy was compared, an unresolved V gene accounts for under half, and the others remain unexplained. V and J calls and clone size are those listed in that table; D and trimming were worked out from the DNA. The table for this sample lists approximately 50,000 clones; around 68% of them were counted only once. The ten top clones hold about 40% of the sample.

With regard to this clone: The antigen it binds to is not known. No base-level quality is on record; no much larger clone is a single base apart.

Interpreted using the paper, the time point label stands for: about a year on ibrutinib. For TCR beta library preparation, 1.5 to 2 micrograms of genomic DNA were isolated from cryopreserved PBMCs. High-throughput TCR beta sequencing was performed on longitudinal blood samples from CLL patients receiving ibrutinib monotherapy. The patients were enrolled in a single-center, open-label phase 2 trial of ibrutinib monotherapy. On the study overall, not on this receptor specifically: Clonality rose at ibrutinib response, remained stable during sustained remission, and dropped back toward baseline at progression. Sustained-remission and progressing patients did not have matched sampling times, and lymph node repertoires were not examined. Baseline clonality exceeded that of age-matched healthy donors and correlated strongly with circulating CD8+ T-cell counts. Public clonotypes were rare and either contracted or stayed stable during treatment, and the rise in clonality at ibrutinib response reflected the expansion of private clonotypes.

The origin of this receptor is a human donor with chronic lymphocytic leukemia. Source: PBMCs, taken after 12 months of ibrutinib treatment. The sequence is built from TRBV5-4 and TRBJ2-3, with 9 bases aligning to TRBD2. The CDR3 loop reads CASSLGAGGAGDTQYF. The DNA reads as follows: TGTGCCAGCAGCTTGGGAGCGGGAGGCGCAGGAGATACGCAGTATTTT.